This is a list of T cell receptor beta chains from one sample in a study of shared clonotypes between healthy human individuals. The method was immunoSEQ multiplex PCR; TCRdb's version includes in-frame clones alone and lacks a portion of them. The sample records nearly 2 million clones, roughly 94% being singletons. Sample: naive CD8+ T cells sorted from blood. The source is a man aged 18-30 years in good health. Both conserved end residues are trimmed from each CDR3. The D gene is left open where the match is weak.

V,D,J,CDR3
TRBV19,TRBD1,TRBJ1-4,ASSPTDREESEKLF
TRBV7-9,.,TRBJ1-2,ASSLAGDYGYT
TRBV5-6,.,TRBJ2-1,ASSTSTVLSYNEQF
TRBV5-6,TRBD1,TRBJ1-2,ASSFGTGVGYT
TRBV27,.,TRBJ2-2,ASSLAPGAVGELF
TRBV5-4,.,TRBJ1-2,ASSSPIGATYGYT
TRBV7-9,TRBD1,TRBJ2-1,ASSSQGVAAYNEQF
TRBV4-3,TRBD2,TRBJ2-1,ASSQAGGLYNEQF
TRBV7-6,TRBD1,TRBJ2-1,ASNEMGTVPYNEQF
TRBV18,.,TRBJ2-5,ASSRRQGMEYQETQY
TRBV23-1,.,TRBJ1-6,ASSQAGTLSRSPLH
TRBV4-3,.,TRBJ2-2,ASSPGSANTGELF
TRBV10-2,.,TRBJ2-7,ASSGAGDYEQY
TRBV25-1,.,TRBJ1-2,ASSSGPHANYGYT
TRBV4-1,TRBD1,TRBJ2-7,ASSGTGFYEQY
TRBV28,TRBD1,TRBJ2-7,ASSSLIATGPYEQY
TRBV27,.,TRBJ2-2,ASLNGLVGELF
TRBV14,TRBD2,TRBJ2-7,ASSQGSGVSYEQY
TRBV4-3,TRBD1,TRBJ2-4,ASSQVRPAGTGEGIQY
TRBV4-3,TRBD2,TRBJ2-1,ASSQEPSGSFYTYNEQF
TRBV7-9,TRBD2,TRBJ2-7,ASSGGDGPYEQY
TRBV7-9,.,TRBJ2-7,ASREAGAYEQY
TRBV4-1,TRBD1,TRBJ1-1,ASSLRQGANTEAF
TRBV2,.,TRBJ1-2,ASSDSNRVDYGYT
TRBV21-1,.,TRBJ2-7,ASSKAINRDSSYEQY
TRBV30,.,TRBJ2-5,AWSVQGTQETQY
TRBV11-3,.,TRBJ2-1,ASSLDSRSSYNEQF
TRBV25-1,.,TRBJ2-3,ASSKTVDTQY
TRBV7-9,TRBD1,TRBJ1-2,ASSPSGTGRSYT
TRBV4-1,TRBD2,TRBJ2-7,ASTRSPQRDDEQY
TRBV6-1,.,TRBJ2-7,AISTRLPYEQY
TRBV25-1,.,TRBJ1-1,ASSVYNTEAF
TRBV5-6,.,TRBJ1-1,ASSLGATEAF
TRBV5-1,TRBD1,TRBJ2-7,ASSWTGGVYEQY
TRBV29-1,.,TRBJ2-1,SVEELGNEQF
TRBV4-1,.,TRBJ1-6,ASSLIDTSSYNSPLH
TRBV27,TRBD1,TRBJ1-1,ASSSTGGWTEAF
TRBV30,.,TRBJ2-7,AWSVLLGDYEQY
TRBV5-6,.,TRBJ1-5,ASSSDGLHQPQH
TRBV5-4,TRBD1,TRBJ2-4,ASSLDRDIQY
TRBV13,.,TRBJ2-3,ASIPWGSSTDTQY
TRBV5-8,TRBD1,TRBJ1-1,ASSVGQGNTEAF
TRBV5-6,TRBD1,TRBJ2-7,ASSFGQGPYEQY
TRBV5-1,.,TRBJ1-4,ASSHPGATNEKLF
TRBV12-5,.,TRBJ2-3,ASTGPSTDTQY
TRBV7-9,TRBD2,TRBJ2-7,ASSLGDSGTYEQY
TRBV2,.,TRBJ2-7,ASSEARSYEQY
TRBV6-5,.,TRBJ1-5,ASSPFEGTNQPQH
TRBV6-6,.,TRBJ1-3,ASSFTSGNTIY
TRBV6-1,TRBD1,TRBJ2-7,ASSEGTGISYEQY
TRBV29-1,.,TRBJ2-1,SVAVRAKQF
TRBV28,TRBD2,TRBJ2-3,ASSLWTSGGPSTDTQY
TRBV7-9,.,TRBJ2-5,ASSLEGPETQY
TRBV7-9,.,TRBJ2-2,ASSLFRGGVTGELF
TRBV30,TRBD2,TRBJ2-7,AWSVLGGGGDEQY
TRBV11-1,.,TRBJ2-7,ASSNDRRESYEQY
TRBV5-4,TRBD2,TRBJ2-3,ASSGTSGSTDTQY
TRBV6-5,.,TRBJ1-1,ASSLRGMNTEAF
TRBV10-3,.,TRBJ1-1,AISAGTGTEAF
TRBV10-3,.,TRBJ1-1,AISESVGNGNTEAF